Listed below are T cell receptor beta chains from one sample, sequenced in a study of response to subunit inactivated influenza vaccine. MiXCR, run by TCRdb on the RT-PCR reads, gives a single entry per CDR3 protein. There are fewer than 700,000 distinct CDR3 sequences in the sample; approximately 12% occur only once, and about an eighth lies in the top ten. Source: PBMCs from blood, taken roughly 46 days after vaccination. The receptors derive from a man over 45 who received an inactivated influenza vaccine. CDR3s leave out the opening cysteine and the closing phenylalanine or tryptophan. Clone size is not always given. Where it is, it says once, few, many or a class for expanded clones.

clone_size,v_call,cdr3_aa
few,TRBV29-1,SVAGNRNQPQH
.,TRBV7-8,ASSLARTNTDTQY
few,TRBV5-1,ASLLASDTDTQY
many,TRBV28,ASSLSQLGHEQF
.,TRBV29-1,SVDRGGNTIY
.,TRBV21-1,ASSKTYRGGCTGELF
few,TRBV20-1,SARGSGGATDTQY
few,TRBV7-2,ASSQTSGGGYNEQF
.,TRBV20-1,SARDLQKEFPYEQY
.,TRBV2,ASSGVGTGPTDTQY
.,TRBV29-1,SVGGPGEAF
.,TRBV10-3,AISERTQNTEAF
few,TRBV6-1,ASRRGSGSPDTQY
.,TRBV12-3/TRBV12-4,ASTLWQGDNTEAF
.,TRBV11-2,ASSSHRLRNSYEQY
.,TRBV2,ASRREADGTQY
.,TRBV28,ASREPGGREQY
.,TRBV12-3/TRBV12-4,ASSNTGTSAYEQY
few,TRBV28,ASRPYRGGELF
few,TRBV29-1,SAARGTGDEQY
.,TRBV7-8,ASSPLAGGNTDTQY
many,TRBV10-3,AISPRARNSGTEAF
.,TRBV5-1,ASSPTRGTGELF
.,TRBV7-2,ASSPVGGGTYEQY
many,TRBV28,ASSLGQSEQY
.,TRBV9,ASSVGTGAQETQY
.,TRBV10-3,AISDLGQGTGNTIY
few,TRBV7-8,ASSLNGQGIQETQY
.,TRBV7-2,ASSQKRGGTGELF
.,TRBV5-6,ASRLNGGGRSYEQY
many,TRBV10-3,ATVPGLAGGNQETQY
many,TRBV12-3/TRBV12-4,ASSRGAMGRSYNEQF
.,TRBV5-1,ASSLTSANTGELF
.,TRBV27,ASRRDKANYGYT
few,TRBV7-9,ASSPTSRQNTGELF
few,TRBV6-1,ASSPGTGRTDTQY
once,TRBV6-1,ASSTGGFISGANVLT
few,TRBV29-1,SVTENSNQPQH
few,TRBV3-1,ASSQDRTEPYNEQF